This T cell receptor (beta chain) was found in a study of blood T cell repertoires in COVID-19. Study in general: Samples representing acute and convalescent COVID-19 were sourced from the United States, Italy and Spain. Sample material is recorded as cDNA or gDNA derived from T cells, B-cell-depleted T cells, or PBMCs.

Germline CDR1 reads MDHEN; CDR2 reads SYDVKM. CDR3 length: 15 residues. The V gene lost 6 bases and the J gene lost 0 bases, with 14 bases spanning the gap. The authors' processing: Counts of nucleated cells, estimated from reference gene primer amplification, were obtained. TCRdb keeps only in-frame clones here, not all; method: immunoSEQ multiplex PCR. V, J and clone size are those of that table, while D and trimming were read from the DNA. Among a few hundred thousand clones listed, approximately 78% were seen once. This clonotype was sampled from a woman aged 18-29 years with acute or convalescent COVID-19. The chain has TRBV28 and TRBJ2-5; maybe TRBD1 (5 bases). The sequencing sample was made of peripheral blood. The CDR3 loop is CASRRQNRYQETQYF. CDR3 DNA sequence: TGTGCCAGCAGGCGACAAAACAGGTACCAAGAGACCCAGTACTTC.